This T cell receptor (beta chain) comes out of a study of T-cell reconstitution after alpha-beta-depleted transplantation in children. V lost 3 bases and J 4 bases, leaving 7 bases between the germline ends. This CDR3 has 13 amino acids. This clonotype was observed at least ten times. Unique molecular identifiers were built into the TCRbeta library. Using its own MiXCR run on the PCR reads, TCRdb lists one record per CDR3 protein. This sample has 490,000 or so distinct CDR3 sequences; roughly an eighth occur once, and the top ten carry more than 5.5%. This specimen consisted of PBMCs from the stem cell graft donor, obtained from the stem cell graft. The sequence was obtained from a human donor who donated a stem cell graft to a child with combined immunodeficiency. The chain links TRBV12-3 or TRBV12-4 to TRBJ1-5, with D hard to call. The CDR3 spells CASSFEVNQPQHF. The DNA of the CDR3 is TGTGCCAGCAGTTTCGAGGTAAATCAGCCCCAGCATTTT.